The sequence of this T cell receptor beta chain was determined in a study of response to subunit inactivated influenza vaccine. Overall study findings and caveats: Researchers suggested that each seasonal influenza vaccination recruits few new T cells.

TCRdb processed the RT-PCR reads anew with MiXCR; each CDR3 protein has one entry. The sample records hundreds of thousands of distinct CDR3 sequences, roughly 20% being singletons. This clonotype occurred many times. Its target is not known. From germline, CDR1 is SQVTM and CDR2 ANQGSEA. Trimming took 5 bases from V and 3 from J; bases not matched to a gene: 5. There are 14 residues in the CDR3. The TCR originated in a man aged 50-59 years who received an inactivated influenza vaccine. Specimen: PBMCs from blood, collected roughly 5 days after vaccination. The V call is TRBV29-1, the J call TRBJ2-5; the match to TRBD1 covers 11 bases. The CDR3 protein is CSVPQGQGEETQYF. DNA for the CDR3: TGCAGCGTTCCACAGGGACAGGGGGAAGAGACCCAGTACTTC.